One sample yielded the 18 T cell receptor beta chains listed below, sequenced in a study of control samples from healthy donors and cancer patients. Only in-frame clones appear in the TCRdb table, and some are missing; sequencing was by immunoSEQ multiplex PCR. The top ten hold about 6% of the sample, which has approximately 69,000 clones, around 90% seen once. Material for sequencing was PBMCs. Receptors originate from a man aged 55 to 70 with colorectal cancer.

The gene calls are TRBV9 and TRBJ2-3, with 7 bases aligning to TRBD1. There are 15 residues in the CDR3. V lost 3 bases and J lost 1; bases outside the gene matches: 5. Germline lookup yields CDR1 SGDLS and CDR2 YYNGEE. The CDR3: CASSATGVGTDTQYF. The CDR3 nucleotides are TGTGCCAGCAGCGCCACAGGGGTGGGCACAGATACGCAGTATTTT.

J is TRBJ2-1 and V is TRBV6-2 or TRBV6-3; TRBD2 might be the D (5 bases). Trimming took off 6 bases at V and 1 base at J, with 13 bases between the two ends. Germline V gene sequence: CDR1 MNHEY, CDR2 SVGEGT. The CDR3 consists of 15 residues. CDR3 DNA sequence: TGTGCCAGCAGCCCGGACTCATATTCCTACAATGAGCAGTTCTTC. This sequence encodes CASSPDSYSYNEQFF.

The V and J genes are TRBV3-1 (or the pseudogene TRBV3-2) and TRBJ2-3; D assignment may be TRBD1 or TRBD2 (5 bases each). Trimming shortened V by 4 bases and J by 1 base, and 18 bases separated the two germline ends. CDR3 size: 17 residues. Germline V gives CDR1 LGHDT, CDR2 YNNKEL (reference sequence). The CDR3 is CASSPFDPRGGTDTQYF. As DNA, the CDR3 is TGTGCCAGCAGCCCGTTTGACCCCCGGGGCGGCACAGATACGCAGTATTTT.

About this clone itself: Other DNA sequences of this sample code for an identical CDR3. V usage is TRBV9 and J usage is TRBJ2-3, with D uncertain. Trimming removed 0 bases from V and 3 bases from J, with 5 bases in between. Germline values: CDR1 SGDLS, CDR2 YYNGEE. This CDR3 is built from 13 residues. CDR3 residues: CASSVGGTDTQYF. CDR3 bases: TGTGCCAGCAGCGTAGGAGGAACAGATACGCAGTATTTT.

J is TRBJ2-7 and V is TRBV9; D is ambiguous. The CDR3 is made up of 14 amino acids. Germline CDR1 is SGDLS and CDR2 is YYNGEE. Between the trimmed V and J ends, which lost 0 bases and 7 bases, there was a span of 14 bases. As DNA, the CDR3 is TGTGCCAGCAGCGTAGGGAACGCTCTGGGGGAGCAGTACTTC. Translated, it gives CASSVGNALGEQYF.

This clone was seen a single time. CDR3 in amino acids: CASSLAGAGGKLFF. DNA of the CDR3: TGTGCCAGCAGCTTAGCCGGAGCAGGGGGAAAACTGTTTTTT. The chain employs TRBV7-6 and TRBJ1-4, with 7 bases aligning to TRBD1. The CDR3 has 14 residues. Trimming at V came to 0 bases and at J to 10 bases, leaving 5 bases not matched to a gene. Per the germline V gene, CDR1 is SGHVS and CDR2 is FNYEAQ.

The V call is TRBV7-2, the J call TRBJ1-1; D possibly corresponds to TRBD1 (5 bases). The CDR3 runs 13 residues. Per the germline V gene, CDR1 is SGHTA and CDR2 is FQGNSA. V was pared by 3 bases and J by 4 bases, with 9 bases between. For the CDR3, the DNA is TGTGCCAGCAGCTTTGACAGATCCACTGAAGCTTTCTTT. It yields the protein CASSFDRSTEAFF.

Points on this clone: One end of the junction fails to match germline, which may point to a read error. The chain has TRBV9 and TRBJ2-5; the match to TRBD2 covers 8 bases. The CDR3 totals 15 residues. CDR1 and CDR2 from the germline V gene are SGDLS and YYNGEE. The CDR3 loop reads CAPSVAGGAGETQYF. CDR3 DNA: TGCGCCCCCAGCGTAGCCGGGGGGGCTGGGGAGACCCAGTACTTC. Supplemented by reference TRBV9 and TRBJ2-5, the full variable domain reads DSGVTQTPKHLITATGQRVTLRCSPRSGDLSVYWYQQSLDQGLQFLIQYYNGEERAKGNILERFSAQQFPDLHSELNLSSLELGDSALYFCAPSVAGGAGETQYFGPGTRLLVL.

The chain joins TRBV6-1 to TRBJ2-7, with D possibly matching TRBD1 (6 bases). The V gene's germline CDR1 is MNHNS and CDR2 SASEGT. V shed 6 bases and J shed 3 bases, with 12 bases lying between them. This CDR3 has 13 residues. The CDR3 DNA follows: TGTGCCAGCAGCCGACAGGAACGCTACGAGCAGTACTTC. This gives the protein CASSRQERYEQYF.

V gene TRBV30 combines with J gene TRBJ2-5; 10 nucleotides match TRBD2. Germline CDR1 and CDR2: GTSNPN and SVGIG (reference sequence). This CDR3 has 15 residues. The trim removed 4 bases at V and 1 base at J, leaving 6 bases unmatched. The CDR3, as DNA: TGTGCCTGGACGGGTAGCGGGGGGTCCCAAGAGACCCAGTACTTC. Amino acids: CAWTGSGGSQETQYF.

The chain carries TRBV6-6 and TRBJ2-1; 8 bases fit TRBD1. Trimming at V came to 7 bases and at J to 7 bases, leaving 9 bases not matched to a gene. Germline CDR1 reads MNHNY; CDR2 reads SVGAGI (reference sequence). The CDR3 covers 14 residues. DNA for the CDR3: TGTGCCAGCACCCCCTCGACAGGGGTGAATGAGCAGTTCTTC. Encoded protein: CASTPSTGVNEQFF.

The rearrangement links TRBV9 to TRBJ2-7, with D possibly called TRBD1 or TRBD2 (5 bases each). V was clipped by 2 bases and J by 2 bases, with 11 bases between them. The germline CDR1 and CDR2 sequences are SGDLS and YYNGEE. This CDR3 has 14 amino acids. This CDR3 reads CASSVSTGPYEQYF. The CDR3 DNA reads as TGTGCCAGCAGCGTTAGTACGGGACCCTACGAGCAGTACTTC.

This chain joins TRBV28 and TRBJ1-2; 9 bases agree with TRBD1. Germline CDR1 is MDHEN and CDR2 is SYDVKM. The CDR3 totals 16 residues. V shed 4 bases and J 4 bases; nucleotides not matched to a gene: 10. The CDR3 loop is CASSSGQGNVPYGYTF. For the CDR3, the DNA is TGTGCCAGCAGTTCGGGACAGGGTAACGTCCCCTATGGCTACACCTTC.

The chain has TRBV6-2 or TRBV6-3 and TRBJ1-1; D gene uncertain. The CDR3 is 17 residues long. CDR1 is MNHEY and CDR2 is SVGEGT in the germline V gene. The V end lost 2 bases, the J end lost 1 base, and 17 bases lay between the germline ends. The CDR3 DNA reads TGTGCCAGCAGTTACAACGACCGAGGCCGAGGGAACACTGAAGCTTTCTTT. This translates into CASSYNDRGRGNTEAFF.

This chain links TRBV7-3 with TRBJ2-2, with 11 positions matching TRBD2. There are 16 residues in the CDR3. V lost 5 bases to trimming and J lost 5 bases; unmatched junction nucleotides: 7. CDR1 and CDR2 from the germline V gene are SGHTA and FQGTGA. The CDR3 bases are TGTGCCAGCAGCGCCCTAGCGGGGGGTACGACCGGGGAGCTGTTTTTT. This sequence encodes CASSALAGGTTGELFF. Based on the CDR3 plus reference TRBV7-3 and TRBJ2-2, the full variable domain is GAGVSQTPSNKVTEKGKYVELRCDPISGHTALYWYRQSLGQGPEFLIYFQGTGAADDSGLPNDRFFAVRPEGSVSTLKIQRTERGDSAVYLCASSALAGGTTGELFFGEGSRLTVL.

V gene TRBV30 combines with J gene TRBJ1-2; D is unclear. Germline V gene lookup returns CDR1 GTSNPN and CDR2 SVGIG (reference sequence). V lost 8 bases to trimming and J lost 3 bases, with 16 bases between them. CDR3 length: 13 amino acids. In DNA form, the CDR3 reads TGTGCCGTTTTAATTGGGAATCACTATGGCTACACCTTC. It encodes CAVLIGNHYGYTF. Combining the CDR3 with reference TRBV30 and TRBJ1-2 gives the whole variable domain SQTIHQWPATLVQPVGSPLSLECTVEGTSNPNLYWYRQAAGRGLQLLFYSVGIGQISSEVPQNLSASRPQDRQFILSSKKLLLSDSGFYLCAVLIGNHYGYTFGSGTRLTVV.

V is TRBV2 and J is TRBJ1-5; 10 positions agree with TRBD1. The CDR3 extends over 17 amino acids. J was trimmed by 6 bases and V by 5 bases; bases with no gene match: 13. Germline V gene lookup returns CDR1 SNHLY and CDR2 FYNNEI. This CDR3 reads CASSLGGQGISGQPQHF. CDR3 DNA: TGTGCCAGCAGTTTAGGGGGACAGGGGATTTCGGGTCAGCCCCAGCATTTT.

The V call is TRBV30, the J call TRBJ1-2; D gene ambiguous. Deletions cut 4 bases from V and 4 bases from J, with 10 bases between. The CDR3 has 12 amino acids. Germline V lookup: CDR1 GTSNPN, CDR2 SVGIG (reference sequence). CDR3 nucleotides: TGTGCCTGGACCCGGGCTTCCTATGGCTACACCTTC. Encoded protein: CAWTRASYGYTF.